The entry that follows covers one T cell receptor beta chain sequence. This sample is part of a study of blood T cell repertoires in COVID-19. Study-wide context: Spain, Italy and the United States supplied samples that represented acute and convalescent COVID-19. PBMCs, B-cell-depleted T cells, or T cells were the source of the cDNA or gDNA that made up the material.

The Seattle site enrolled patients during active infection and followed them longitudinally. The CDR3 spans 13 residues. The V end was cut by 1 base, the J end by 10 bases, with 14 bases between. Germline V gives CDR1 LGHNA, CDR2 YNFKEQ. As processed by the authors: Nucleated cell number was recorded as an estimate derived from reference gene primer amplification. Sequencing was performed with immunoSEQ multiplex PCR; in TCRdb, only in-frame clones are kept and a portion is missing. V, J and clone size were drawn from that table, and D and trimming were deduced from the DNA. The sample includes roughly 410,000 clones, around 87% of them seen just once.

Sequencing used peripheral blood. This TCR was recovered from a woman aged 60-75 years with COVID-19, enrolled during active disease. This chain connects TRBV4-2 to TRBJ2-7; D perhaps matches TRBD1 (5 bases). CDR3 in amino acids: CASSQVHAGFQYF. The CDR3 region has the DNA TGTGCCAGCAGCCAAGTCCACGCAGGGTTTCAGTACTTC.